The clone carrying this TCR beta chain has a count of ten or more. The antigen remains undetermined. This record comes from a study of response to subunit inactivated influenza vaccine. Study-wide results and limits: Each seasonal influenza vaccination, the authors suggested, recruits few new T cells.

TCRdb independently ran MiXCR on the RT-PCR reads; one entry per CDR3 protein. This sample carries roughly 290,000 distinct CDR3 sequences, just over 20% of them seen once, and the ten largest clones take more than 8.5%. V dropped 6 bases and J dropped 8 bases, with 16 bases sitting between them. This CDR3 is 13 amino acids long. Germline V lookup: CDR1 SGHVS, CDR2 FNYEAQ. This chain connects TRBV7-6 to TRBJ1-2, with TRBD1 as a possible D gene (6 bases). This receptor was identified in a man aged 50-75 years who received an inactivated influenza vaccine. The starting material was PBMCs from blood, obtained approximately 20 months after vaccination. CDR3 in DNA: TGTGCCAGCAGTCCCGGGACACCATCAGGCTACACCTTC. This gives the protein CASSPGTPSGYTF.